The 30 T cell receptor beta chains in this list originate from one sample, sequenced in a study of blood T cell repertoires in COVID-19. Method: immunoSEQ multiplex PCR; TCRdb's copy keeps in-frame clones and lacks some. There are 150,000 to 160,000 clones in the sample; about nine tenths occur only once, and about 2.4% lies in the top ten. Sequencing was done on a sample of peripheral blood. All receptors come from a woman between 70 and 85 years old with acute or convalescent COVID-19.

The J gene is TRBJ2-5, the V gene TRBV12-5, with 9 bases aligning to TRBD1. V shed 5 bases, J shed 4 bases, and the junction held 17 bases outside the gene matches. The germline CDR1 and CDR2 sequences are LGHNT and FRNRAP. This CDR3 contains 18 residues. The DNA of the CDR3 is TGTGCTAGTGGTGCCGGGACAGGGACTGATATGGGGTTAGAGACCCAGTACTTC. Protein: CASGAGTGTDMGLETQYF.

This clone was recorded only once. This chain joins TRBV7-6 and TRBJ2-2, with TRBD1 identical over 9 bases. The germline CDR1 and CDR2 sequences are SGHVS and FNYEAQ. V shed 3 bases and J 7 bases; nucleotides not matched to a gene: 9. This CDR3 spans 16 amino acids. The CDR3 sequence: CASSLLPGQGYGELFF. The CDR3 DNA reads TGTGCCAGCAGCTTGTTACCGGGACAGGGCTACGGGGAGCTGTTTTTT.

This sequence joins TRBV7-8 and TRBJ1-2; 9 bases agree with TRBD1. Germline-derived CDR1 and CDR2 are SGHVS and FQNEAQ. V was clipped by 2 bases and J by 4 bases; unmatched bases: 2. The CDR3 sequence is 14 residues long. The CDR3: CASSLSGQGYGYTF. In DNA, the CDR3 is TGTGCCAGCAGCTTATCGGGACAGGGCTATGGCTACACCTTC.

The chain has TRBV4-2 and TRBJ1-1, with D uncertain. The CDR3 is made up of 14 amino acids. CDR1 and CDR2 from the germline V gene are LGHNA and YNFKEQ. Trimming left V 6 bases short and J 1 base short, with 12 bases between. The CDR3 is CASSSPGSNTEAFF. CDR3 sequence (DNA): TGTGCCAGCAGTTCTCCGGGTTCGAACACTGAAGCTTTCTTT.

This clone was seen a handful of times. The chain is built from TRBV6-5 and TRBJ1-5; 9 nucleotides match TRBD1. V shed 6 bases and J 7 bases; nucleotides not matched to a gene: 7. CDR1 is MNHEY, CDR2 SVGAGI, per germline. The CDR3 consists of 14 residues. The CDR3 DNA sequence: TGTGCCAGCAGCCCGGGACAGGGCAGACAGCCCCAGCATTTT. It encodes CASSPGQGRQPQHF.

A few counts support this clone. The chain has TRBV9 and TRBJ1-2; D may be TRBD1 (5 bases). Germline V lookup: CDR1 SGDLS, CDR2 YYNGEE. The ends were cut back, 4 bases at V and 2 bases at J, with 15 bases in the middle. CDR3 length: 15 amino acids. This chain's CDR3 is CASSLHIQENYGYTF. CDR3 nucleotides: TGTGCCAGCAGCCTCCATATACAGGAGAACTATGGCTACACCTTC.

The chain recombines TRBV5-1 with TRBJ2-3; 11 nucleotides match TRBD2. The ends lost 3 bases at V and 2 bases at J; junction bases unmatched: 8. The V gene's germline CDR1 is SGHRS and CDR2 YFSETQ. The CDR3 covers 17 residues. The CDR3 DNA sequence: TGCGCCAGCAGCTCCATGGGACTAGCGGCTCCCACAGATACGCAGTATTTT. This translates into CASSSMGLAAPTDTQYF. Filled out from reference TRBV5-1 and TRBJ2-3, the complete variable domain reads KAGVTQTPRYLIKTRGQQVTLSCSPISGHRSVSWYQQTPGQGLQFLFEYFSETQRNKGNFPGRFSGRQFSNSRSEMNVSTLELGDSALYLCASSSMGLAAPTDTQYFGPGTRLTVL.

The chain combines TRBV27 with TRBJ2-3; the match to TRBD2 covers 8 bases. J gave up 4 bases and V 5 bases, and 8 bases lay outside the gene matches. CDR1 MNHEY and CDR2 SMNVEV come from the germline V gene (reference sequence). CDR3 size: 15 residues. CDR3 bases: TGTGCCAGCAGTCCCGCGGGGGGACGGCCAGATACGCAGTATTTT. It yields the protein CASSPAGGRPDTQYF.

The chain recombines TRBV30 with TRBJ1-1; D is uncertain. The CDR3 has 14 amino acids. The germline V gene has CDR1 GTSNPN and CDR2 SVGIG (reference sequence). Trimming took 0 bases from V and 6 from J, leaving 14 bases between them. CDR3 sequence reads: CAWSVFRGNAEAFF. The CDR3, as DNA: TGTGCCTGGAGTGTATTCCGGGGAAATGCTGAAGCTTTCTTT. The full variable domain, in which reference TRBV30 and TRBJ1-1 provide the parts outside the CDR3, is SQTIHQWPATLVQPVGSPLSLECTVEGTSNPNLYWYRQAAGRGLQLLFYSVGIGQISSEVPQNLSASRPQDRQFILSSKKLLLSDSGFYLCAWSVFRGNAEAFFGQGTRLTVV.

The V gene is TRBV18, the J gene TRBJ1-1, with a possible D match to TRBD1 (6 bases). The ends were cut back, 0 bases at V and 2 bases at J, with 13 bases in the middle. The CDR3 spans 16 residues. Per germline, CDR1 KGHSH and CDR2 LQKENI. Written as DNA, the CDR3 is TGTGCCAGCTCACCACCGACCGGGACACAAAACACTGAAGCTTTCTTT. Its translation: CASSPPTGTQNTEAFF.

The CDR3 is CASSQEAYGTDTQYF. CDR3 DNA sequence: TGCGCCAGCAGCCAAGAGGCATACGGCACAGATACGCAGTATTTT. The rearrangement joins TRBV4-1 to TRBJ2-3; no clear D. CDR3 length equals 15 residues. The germline V gene has CDR1 MGHRA and CDR2 YSYEKL. V lost 0 bases and J lost 1, with 8 bases in between.

The chain employs TRBV10-2 and TRBJ1-1; TRBD1 matches at 12 bases. J lost 5 bases, V lost 3 bases, and 10 bases had no gene match. CDR1 is WSHSY, CDR2 SAAADI, per germline. The CDR3 totals 17 residues. The CDR3 protein is CASSDHGTGGAETEAFF. For the CDR3, the DNA is TGCGCCAGCAGTGATCACGGGACAGGGGGCGCAGAAACTGAAGCTTTCTTT.

This clone appeared a few times. V and J are TRBV7-3 and TRBJ1-1; D is unresolved. Per the germline V gene, CDR1 is SGHTA and CDR2 is FQGTGA. The CDR3 runs 12 residues. V lost 8 bases and J 4 bases, leaving 11 bases between the germline ends. CDR3 coding DNA: TGTGCCAGCTCTCGGGGTGGCACTGAAGCTTTCTTT. As protein: CASSRGGTEAFF.

The chain couples TRBV12-3 or TRBV12-4 to TRBJ1-2, with unresolved D. Trimming shortened V by 5 bases and J by 4 bases, and 11 bases separated the two germline ends. This CDR3 comprises 13 residues. The CDR3 is CASSMIGSYGYTF. Here the CDR3 DNA reads TGTGCCAGCAGTATGATAGGGAGCTATGGCTACACCTTC.

This chain connects TRBV5-1 to TRBJ1-3; maybe TRBD1 (5 bases). The germline V and J ends were trimmed by 5 bases and 2 bases, with 11 bases remaining between them. Germline V gives CDR1 SGHRS, CDR2 YFSETQ. This CDR3 region has 14 residues. CDR3 amino acids: CASSNGGAGNTIYF. The DNA of the CDR3 is TGCGCCAGCAGTAATGGGGGGGCTGGAAACACCATATATTTT.

The V call is TRBV7-9, the J call TRBJ1-3; D unresolved. The germline V gene encodes CDR1 SEHNR and CDR2 FQNEAQ (reference sequence). This CDR3 is 13 amino acids long. V dropped 1 base and J dropped 4 bases, with 5 bases sitting between them. The CDR3 DNA reads as TGTGCCAGCAGCTTAGTCGCGGGAAACACCATATATTTT. Protein sequence: CASSLVAGNTIYF.

The gene calls are TRBV6-5 and TRBJ1-5; 11 positions match TRBD1. CDR1 and CDR2 from the germline V gene are MNHEY and SVGAGI. With 6 bases clipped from V and 7 bases from J, the junction kept 8 bases outside the gene matches. The CDR3 is 15 amino acids. CDR3 in DNA: TGTGCCAGCAGCCGCCAGGGACAGGGGGACCAGCCCCAGCATTTT. This encodes CASSRQGQGDQPQHF.

The rearrangement uses TRBV30 and TRBJ1-2; 9 bases are a match to TRBD1. Germline V lookup: CDR1 GTSNPN, CDR2 SVGIG (reference sequence). The length of the CDR3 is 14 residues. The junction had 10 bases not matched to a gene; V was cut back by 3 bases and J by 8 bases. CDR3 sequence: CAWSATGGGKGYTF. Here the CDR3 DNA reads TGTGCCTGGAGCGCGACAGGGGGAGGGAAGGGCTACACCTTC.

The chain carries TRBV5-6 and TRBJ2-3; D perhaps matches TRBD1 (5 bases). Between the trimmed V and J ends, which lost 0 bases and 1 base, there was a span of 9 bases. The germline V gene has CDR1 SGHDT and CDR2 YYEEEE. CDR3 length: 15 residues. The chain's CDR3 is CASSLGQTRTDTQYF. The CDR3 DNA follows: TGTGCCAGCAGCTTGGGACAGACTCGCACAGATACGCAGTATTTT. Full variable domain (remainder filled in from reference TRBV5-6 and TRBJ2-3): DAGVTQSPTHLIKTRGQQVTLRCSPKSGHDTVSWYQQALGQGPQFIFQYYEEEERQRGNFPDRFSGHQFPNYSSELNVNALLLGDSALYLCASSLGQTRTDTQYFGPGTRLTVL.

The genes are TRBV24-1 and TRBJ1-2; TRBD1 aligns across 7 bases. This CDR3 contains 13 residues. The germline gives CDR1 KGHDR, CDR2 SFDVKD. After removal of 4 bases from V and 7 bases from J, the junction contained 5 bases not matched to a gene. The CDR3, as DNA: TGTGCCACCAGTGAGTTGACAGGGACTGGCTACACCTTC. Residues: CATSELTGTGYTF.

The chain recombines TRBV30 with TRBJ1-2; weak D call: TRBD1 (6 bases). The CDR3 totals 13 residues. V was shortened by 3 bases and J by 2 bases, with 10 bases between the two germline ends. In germline, CDR1 is GTSNPN, CDR2 SVGIG (reference sequence). The CDR3, as DNA: TGTGCCTGGAGAGAAGGGGGAAACTATGGCTACACCTTC. This encodes CAWREGGNYGYTF. The full variable domain, completed using reference TRBV30 and TRBJ1-2, is SQTIHQWPATLVQPVGSPLSLECTVEGTSNPNLYWYRQAAGRGLQLLFYSVGIGQISSEVPQNLSASRPQDRQFILSSKKLLLSDSGFYLCAWREGGNYGYTFGSGTRLTVV.

The gene calls are TRBV27 and TRBJ2-2; D remains unclear. Germline CDR1 MNHEY, CDR2 SMNVEV (reference sequence). V was pared by 6 bases and J by 2 bases, with 7 bases between. The CDR3 loop spans 13 amino acids. As DNA, the CDR3 is TGTGCCAGCAGAACTTATAACACCGGGGAGCTGTTTTTT. Translation gives CASRTYNTGELFF.

V usage is TRBV12-1 and J usage is TRBJ2-1; the table names TRBD2, a call not compared with the DNA. TRBV12-1 is a pseudogene locus. This CDR3 is 16 amino acids long. The CDR3 is CASSPRRGGSYNEQFF. CDR3 coding DNA: TGTGCCAGCAGCCCCCGGCGGGGGGGCTCCTACAATGAGCAGTTCTTC.

The chain employs TRBV5-1 and TRBJ1-5; TRBD1 matches at 8 bases. The length of the CDR3 is 14 residues. Germline assignment: CDR1 SGHRS and CDR2 YFSETQ. V lost 4 bases, J lost 5 bases, and 5 bases stayed unmatched. The DNA of the CDR3 is TGCGCCAGCAGCATATCGACAGGGGATCAGCCCCAGCATTTT. This translates into CASSISTGDQPQHF.

The chain is built from TRBV29-1 and TRBJ1-1; D gene unclear. In germline, CDR1 is SQVTM, CDR2 ANQGSEA. The CDR3 has 13 amino acids. The V gene lost 3 bases and the J gene lost 3 bases, with 11 bases spanning the gap. CDR3 protein: CSVDSPVDTEAFF. CDR3 in DNA: TGCAGCGTTGATAGCCCCGTGGACACTGAAGCTTTCTTT. Full variable domain (outside the CDR3, taken from reference TRBV29-1 and TRBJ1-1): SAVISQKPSRDICQRGTSLTIQCQVDSQVTMMFWYRQQPGQSLTLIATANQGSEATYESGFVIDKFPISRPNLTFSTLTVSNMSPEDSSIYLCSVDSPVDTEAFFGQGTRLTVV.

This chain links TRBV2 with TRBJ1-4, with D maybe TRBD1 (5 bases). CDR1 is SNHLY and CDR2 is FYNNEI in the germline V gene. Trimming removed 2 bases at V and 0 bases at J, with 16 bases between. The CDR3 spans 18 residues. The CDR3: CASSEQGFPPTTNEKLFF. DNA for the CDR3: TGTGCCAGCAGTGAACAGGGATTTCCCCCGACAACTAATGAAAAACTGTTTTTT.

This clone was counted once. The J gene is TRBJ2-1, the V gene TRBV30; TRBD1 aligns across 10 bases. This CDR3 is built from 12 residues. V lost 8 bases to trimming and J lost 9 bases; unmatched junction nucleotides: 7. Germline CDR1 is GTSNPN and CDR2 is SVGIG (reference sequence). CDR3 DNA sequence: TGTGCCAGGATGACAGGGGGCCTTGAGCAGTTCTTC. Its protein product is CARMTGGLEQFF. Full variable domain (missing parts from reference TRBV30 and TRBJ2-1): SQTIHQWPATLVQPVGSPLSLECTVEGTSNPNLYWYRQAAGRGLQLLFYSVGIGQISSEVPQNLSASRPQDRQFILSSKKLLLSDSGFYLCARMTGGLEQFFGPGTRLTVL.

This clone was seen only a few times. CDR3 sequence (DNA): TGTGCCAGCAGCTTAACAGGGGTTCAGTATGGCTACACCTTC. As protein: CASSLTGVQYGYTF. V is TRBV5-6 and J is TRBJ1-2; 7 nucleotides line up with TRBD1. The CDR3 sequence is 14 residues long. The germline V gene encodes CDR1 SGHDT and CDR2 YYEEEE. V lost 2 bases, J lost 5 bases, and 6 bases stayed unmatched.

V usage is TRBV4-3 and J usage is TRBJ1-5, with 8 nucleotides matching TRBD1. Germline CDR1 and CDR2: LGHNA and YSLEER. The junction had 8 bases not matched to a gene; V was cut back by 1 base and J by 9 bases. This CDR3 spans 15 amino acids. The chain's CDR3 is CASSQASTGGSPQHF. The DNA of the CDR3 is TGCGCCAGCAGCCAAGCATCCACAGGGGGGTCGCCCCAGCATTTT.

The CDR3 loop reads CASSPGTSSSYEQYF. CDR3 DNA: TGTGCCAGTAGTCCCGGGACTAGCTCCTCCTACGAGCAGTACTTC. J is TRBJ2-7 and V is TRBV19; 9 nucleotides line up with TRBD2. The CDR3 covers 15 residues. V gave up 5 bases and J gave up 0 bases; unmatched junction bases: 5. Germline V gene data show CDR1 as LNHDA and CDR2 as SQIVND (reference sequence).